The present T cell receptor (beta chain) was sequenced within a study of Ad26.COV2.S vaccination and SARS-CoV-2 variants. Overall study context: Of the COV1001 trial arms, the Ad26.COV2.S arm included the donor.

General study results and limits: Total T cell responses were possibly underestimated by TCR breadth and depth analyses.

Treatment denoted: roughly 19 received Ad26.COV2.S at low or high dose, single or two shots; about 5 received placebo; per-sample allocation not given. Samples came from day 63 after the first vaccine or placebo injection. In the vaccine, an Ad26 vector expressed the SARS-CoV-2 spike of the Wuhan strain. As concerns this clone: Its antigen is undetermined.

TCRdb keeps only in-frame clones here, not all; method: immunoSEQ multiplex PCR. The table lists 400,000 to 450,000 clones, 75% to 95% of them singletons. The germline gives CDR1 KGHSH, CDR2 LQKENI. The CDR3 loop spans 14 amino acids. V dropped 3 bases and J dropped 5; count of bases not matched to a gene: 2. Sequencing used peripheral blood, obtained in a trial of Ad26.COV2.S vaccine versus placebo. This receptor was obtained from a person between 18 and 65 years old who received the Ad26.COV2.S COVID-19 vaccine or a placebo. The chain is built from TRBV18 and TRBJ1-4; 8 bases agree with TRBD1. The DNA for the CDR3 is TGTGCCAGCTCACCCCGGACAGGGAATGAAAAACTGTTTTTT. It translates to CASSPRTGNEKLFF. Filled out from reference TRBV18 and TRBJ1-4, the complete variable domain reads NAGVMQNPRHLVRRRGQEARLRCSPMKGHSHVYWYRQLPEEGLKFMVYLQKENIIDESGMPKERFSAEFPKEGPSILRIQQVVRGDSAAYFCASSPRTGNEKLFFGSGTQLSVL.